Included here is one T cell receptor (beta chain) sequence, with context. Its antigen is not known. As originally analysed: Filtering of immunoSEQ junctional sequences could not match full-length read filtering. Clones were sequenced by immunoSEQ multiplex PCR, and TCRdb holds only the in-frame ones, with some missing. V and J calls and clone size are those listed in that table; D and trimming were worked out from the DNA. The sample includes over a million clones, approximately 80% of them seen just once. These data come from a study of shared clonotypes between healthy human individuals. Trimming pared 3 bases from V and 0 bases from J, leaving 14 bases between. CDR1 and CDR2 (germline): SGHRS, YFSETQ. The CDR3 is 16 amino acids. Study-wide points: About 5% of naive CD4 clonotypes were shared across a few donors. For sorted subsets, rarefaction showed incomplete sequencing despite large depth.

The sample was memory CD4+ T cells from PBMCs. Subset given: CD45RA-negative fraction. V and J are TRBV5-1 and TRBJ2-3; a possible D gene is TRBD2 (6 bases). The TCR comes from a man younger than 30 in good health. Some clones in this sample may be carry-over from other donors' samples. The CDR3 DNA reads TGCGCCAGCAGCTCTCCCCCGGGACTGAGCACAGATACGCAGTATTTT. Its protein product is CASSSPPGLSTDTQYF.